Listed below are T cell receptor beta chains from one sample, sequenced in a study of cytomegalovirus exposure and HLA in healthy donors. This table comes from immunoSEQ multiplex PCR, and its TCRdb copy is limited to in-frame clones, with some not included. The table includes fewer than 140,000 clones, roughly 70% detected once. Sequenced input: PBMCs. The receptors shown here come from a male donor in good health and CMV-seropositive. CDR3s leave out the opening cysteine and the closing phenylalanine or tryptophan.

TRBJ2-5	10	TRBV25-1	ASMRRGETQY
TRBJ2-1	11	TRBV7-3	ASSGGAHNEQF
TRBJ2-2	14	TRBV28	ASSLFPGLAIGELF
TRBJ2-1	12	TRBV6-1	ASSELLAYNEQF
TRBJ2-2	13	TRBV7-3	ASSSRHGNTGELF
TRBJ1-5	13	TRBV6-5	ASSRDGNGGQPQH
TRBJ1-5	11	TRBV9	ASSGRIGQPQH
TRBJ1-4	15	TRBV5-1	ASSLRTALGAGEKLF
TRBJ2-2	12	TRBV7-3	ASSPQSFTGELF
TRBJ2-3	16	TRBV29-1	SVEENRLLAGKRNTQY
TRBJ1-6	14	TRBV4-3	ASSLWILQDNSPLH
TRBJ1-5	11	TRBV4-3	ASSPNSNQPQH
TRBJ1-1	10	TRBV6-1	ASSAGSVRAF
TRBJ2-7	12	TRBV5-1	ASSFAGGAYEQY
TRBJ1-4	14	TRBV5-6	ASSLDFRRGNEKLF
TRBJ1-2	11	TRBV28	ASSLQGNYGYT
TRBJ2-7	11	TRBV7-2	ASSLGQVYEQY
TRBJ2-1	17	TRBV4-2	ASSQDGLAGTPSYNEQF
TRBJ1-1	12	TRBV13	ASSLGVRNTEAF
TRBJ2-2	13	TRBV5-1	ASSFGGLNTGELF
TRBJ1-2	12	TRBV28	ASSSRGPPYGYT
TRBJ2-3	13	TRBV25-1	ASSELAGSTDTQY
TRBJ2-5	13	TRBV6-5	ASRQHSRTAETQY
TRBJ2-7	12	TRBV27	ASSFEGAWGEQY
TRBJ1-1	14	TRBV19	ASISVEGRFNTEAF
TRBJ1-5	12	TRBV30	AWSVAGIRQPQN
TRBJ1-3	13	TRBV7-2	ASSPGGQERNTIY
TRBJ1-4	13	TRBV30	AWMIYGLGEEKLF
TRBJ1-3	14	TRBV4-3	ASSQDGQISGNTIY
TRBJ1-1	12	TRBV27	ASRGGVRNTEAF
TRBJ1-4	12	TRBV6-5	ASSHDRGREKLF
TRBJ1-4	11	TRBV5-6	ASSLGLSEKLF
TRBJ2-7	13	TRBV28	ASSFRDRIPYEQY
TRBJ1-4	13	TRBV19	ASSPVETGREKLF
TRBJ2-3	12	TRBV6-4	ASSDSAGTDTQY
TRBJ1-3	11	TRBV28	ATQGANGNTIY
TRBJ2-7	14	TRBV2	ASSLKTSGRGGEQY
TRBJ2-7	13	TRBV19	ASSIIRGNGYEQY
TRBJ1-1	12	TRBV5-1	ASSGGTANTEAF
TRBJ1-1	11	TRBV10-2	ASSPRVNTEAF
TRBJ2-1	13	TRBV7-2	ASNLGGRRYNEQF
TRBJ2-7	12	TRBV7-3	ASSLGGGKYEQY
TRBJ1-6	14	TRBV27	ASSFNTPGGISPLH
TRBJ2-7	11	TRBV7-2	ASSGGISYEQY
TRBJ2-1	12	TRBV28	ASSLTGGYNEQF
TRBJ2-2	15	TRBV5-1	ASSSPEGGSAAGELF
TRBJ2-5	14	TRBV7-8	ASSPRTGPATETQY
TRBJ1-2	11	TRBV6-6	ASSPTGVDGYT
TRBJ1-2	11	TRBV6-5	ASGTGQGRRYP
TRBJ1-1	11	TRBV27	ASSLLGGGEAF
TRBJ2-2	12	TRBV6-6	ASSKDTYTGELF
TRBJ2-7	13	TRBV6-5	ASTLTPGGAGEQY
TRBJ1-1	11	TRBV29-1	SVEITGGTEAF